A single T cell receptor (beta chain) is shown here with its context. These data come from a study of T cells after yellow fever vaccination. By 5'RACE template switching, TCR cDNA was produced, with a universal primer site and UMIs added in the process. In TCRdb, the 5' RACE reads were re-called with MiXCR into one record per CDR3 protein. The sample records over 85,000 distinct CDR3 sequences, 7.5% to 10% being singletons. Study observations and caveats: Some clonotypes, a small share, were shared between CD4 and CD8 compartments. Post-booster repertoires contained most primary-vaccination clones again (96% CD4, about 88% CD8).

The V gene lost 6 bases and the J gene lost 4 bases, with 16 bases spanning the gap. The CDR3 covers 14 residues. The V gene's germline CDR1 is KGHSH and CDR2 LQKENI. The rearrangement uses TRBV18 and TRBJ2-7; D may match TRBD1 or TRBD2 (6 bases each). The sample in question was CD8+ T cells not binding an NS4B(214-222) dextramer, sorted from PBMCs, obtained approximately 16 days after the first yellow fever vaccination. The sequence derives from a man younger than 35 who received the YFV17D yellow fever vaccine. DNA for the CDR3: TGTGCCAGCTCCCGCTCGGGGGCAACGTACGAGCAGTACTTC. Protein product: CASSRSGATYEQYF.